The 25 T cell receptor beta chains listed next were all sequenced from one sample in a study of tumor-infiltrating lymphocytes in localized non-small cell lung cancer. Assay: immunoSEQ multiplex PCR; the TCRdb copy retains only in-frame clones and omits some. The sample carries 6,600 or so clones, 74% recorded once. The sequenced sample consisted of lung tumor tissue. The receptors originated from a human donor with non-small cell lung cancer.

V and J are TRBV6-1 and TRBJ2-7; the match to TRBD1 covers 9 bases. Germline loops: CDR1 MNHNS, CDR2 SASEGT. The CDR3 spans 16 residues. V shed 4 bases, J shed 4 bases, and the junction held 11 bases outside the gene matches. CDR3 residues: CASSAFTGTGLYEQYF. CDR3 DNA: TGTGCCAGCAGTGCCTTTACCGGGACAGGGTTATACGAGCAGTACTTC.

The CDR3 here is CASSLGQGGEKLFF. The CDR3 DNA sequence: TGCGCCAGCAGCTTGGGGCAGGGTGGCGAAAAACTGTTTTTT. The chain employs TRBV5-1 and TRBJ1-4, with D tentatively TRBD1 (5 bases). This CDR3 region has 14 residues. Trimming shortened V by 0 bases and J by 8 bases, and 11 bases separated the two germline ends. CDR1 is SGHRS, CDR2 YFSETQ, per germline.

In this sample, this clone turned up a few times. The chain combines TRBV5-1 with TRBJ2-5; 7 bases match TRBD2. J lost 4 bases, V lost 4 bases, and 13 bases had no gene match. This CDR3 spans 16 amino acids. Germline CDR1 and CDR2: SGHRS and YFSETQ. The CDR3 coding sequence is TGCGCCAGCAGCCCCCCGGGGAGGGGAGCCAGAGAGACCCAGTACTTC. Translating gives CASSPPGRGARETQYF.

The J gene is TRBJ2-4, the V gene TRBV4-1; D gene unclear. The CDR3 covers 16 residues. Germline V gives CDR1 MGHRA, CDR2 YSYEKL. The V and J ends lost 0 bases and 0 bases respectively, with 9 bases between them. CDR3 residues: CASSQDKTLAKNIQYF. The CDR3 DNA sequence: TGCGCCAGCAGCCAAGATAAAACCCTAGCCAAAAACATTCAGTACTTC.

The chain couples TRBV30 to TRBJ1-2; weak D call: TRBD1 (6 bases). Germline V CDR1 and CDR2: GTSNPN, SVGIG (reference sequence). Trimming left V 2 bases short and J 2 bases short, with 12 bases between. The CDR3 runs to 14 residues. As DNA, the CDR3 is TGTGCCTGGAGTTCGGGGGGCACAAACTATGGCTACACCTTC. It is translated as CAWSSGGTNYGYTF.

This clone was seen more than once but under ten times. The genes are TRBV5-1 and TRBJ1-1, with 7 positions matching TRBD1. The trim removed 3 bases at V and 9 bases at J, leaving 8 bases unmatched. Germline lookup yields CDR1 SGHRS and CDR2 YFSETQ. The CDR3 contains 13 residues. CDR3 nucleotides: TGCGCCAGCAGCTCGGAAAGACAGGGCAAAGCTTTCTTT. It yields the protein CASSSERQGKAFF. The full variable domain, completed using reference TRBV5-1 and TRBJ1-1, is KAGVTQTPRYLIKTRGQQVTLSCSPISGHRSVSWYQQTPGQGLQFLFEYFSETQRNKGNFPGRFSGRQFSNSRSEMNVSTLELGDSALYLCASSSERQGKAFFGQGTRLTVV.

The chain uses TRBV5-5 and TRBJ1-1; D ambiguous. Germline assignment: CDR1 SGHKS and CDR2 YYEKEE (reference sequence). This CDR3 spans 14 amino acids. Between the trimmed V and J ends, which lost 0 bases and 4 bases, there was a span of 10 bases. CDR3 loop: CASSLGLLSTEAFF. For the CDR3, the DNA is TGTGCCAGCAGCTTGGGTCTTTTGAGCACTGAAGCTTTCTTT. The full variable domain, in which reference TRBV5-5 and TRBJ1-1 provide the parts outside the CDR3, is DAGVTQSPTHLIKTRGQQVTLRCSPISGHKSVSWYQQVLGQGPQFIFQYYEKEERGRGNFPDRFSARQFPNYSSELNVNALLLGDSALYLCASSLGLLSTEAFFGQGTRLTVV.

The chain uses TRBV5-6 and TRBJ1-3; D is perhaps TRBD1 (6 bases). Germline V CDR1 and CDR2: SGHDT, YYEEEE. The CDR3 covers 14 residues. V lost 1 base and J lost 4, with 9 bases in between. This chain's CDR3 is CASSLWGAGNTIYF. For the CDR3, the DNA is TGTGCCAGCAGCTTGTGGGGGGCCGGAAACACCATATATTTT.

This clone was recorded once. The rearrangement uses TRBV6-6 and TRBJ2-5; possibly TRBD2 for D (6 bases). In germline, CDR1 is MNHNY, CDR2 SVGAGI (reference sequence). Trimming shortened V by 6 bases and J by 9 bases, and 14 bases separated the two germline ends. The length of the CDR3 is 12 residues. The CDR3 sequence: CASSRSREAQYF. DNA of the CDR3: TGTGCCAGCAGCCGCAGCAGGGAGGCCCAGTACTTC.

This clone was found a few times. The chain employs TRBV5-1 and TRBJ2-5, with 8 bases identical to TRBD1. The germline V gene encodes CDR1 SGHRS and CDR2 YFSETQ. The CDR3 is 15 residues long. V was clipped by 6 bases and J by 4 bases; unmatched bases: 11. For the CDR3, the DNA is TGCGCCAGCACGACTGCAGGGGGCGCAGGAGAGACCCAGTACTTC. It encodes CASTTAGGAGETQYF.

The chain recombines TRBV7-2 with TRBJ1-1, with no clear D. Germline CDR1 reads SGHTA; CDR2 reads FQGNSA. V shed 2 bases and J shed 5 bases, with 9 bases lying between them. This CDR3 is 13 amino acids long. The DNA for the CDR3 is TGTGCCAGCAGCTTATCTAGGAGTACTGAAGCTTTCTTT. This sequence encodes CASSLSRSTEAFF.

The chain links TRBV11-1 to TRBJ2-3; no clear D gene. Trimming removed 2 bases at V and 0 bases at J, with 12 bases between. Germline values: CDR1 SGHAT, CDR2 FQDESV (reference sequence). The CDR3 is 16 residues long. This CDR3 reads CASSLFGRKSTDTQYF. CDR3 DNA: TGTGCCAGCAGCTTATTCGGCAGGAAGAGCACAGATACGCAGTATTTT.

V usage is TRBV19 and J usage is TRBJ1-2; 8 nucleotides match TRBD1. The V gene's germline CDR1 is LNHDA and CDR2 SQIVND (reference sequence). The V and J ends lost 4 bases and 8 bases, in that order; junction bases with no gene match: 0. The CDR3 sequence is 11 residues long. This chain's CDR3 is CASSTGGGYTF. The CDR3 DNA reads as TGTGCCAGTAGTACAGGGGGCGGCTACACCTTC.

This chain connects TRBV10-3 to TRBJ2-3, with D unclear. V lost 2 bases to trimming and J lost 9 bases, with 6 bases between them. The CDR3 is made up of 11 amino acids. Germline V gene data show CDR1 as ENHRY and CDR2 as SYGVKD. As DNA, the CDR3 is TGTGCCATCAGTGAGGGCCGAACGCAGTATTTT. It is translated as CAISEGRTQYF.

The rearrangement uses TRBV7-6 and TRBJ2-7; 8 bases align to TRBD1. Germline V gene data show CDR1 as SGHVS and CDR2 as FNYEAQ. The CDR3 runs 15 residues. Unmatched junction bases numbered 12, after V lost 6 bases and J lost 5 bases. DNA for the CDR3: TGTGCCAGCAGTTACGGACAGGGAATTGGCCACGAGCAGTACTTC. Translated, it gives CASSYGQGIGHEQYF. Combining the CDR3 with reference TRBV7-6 and TRBJ2-7 gives the whole variable domain GAGVSQSPRYKVTKRGQDVALRCDPISGHVSLYWYRQALGQGPEFLTYFNYEAQQDKSGLPNDRFSAERPEGSISTLTIQRTEQRDSAMYRCASSYGQGIGHEQYFGPGTRLTVT.

This clone turned up a few times. This sequence joins TRBV20-1 and TRBJ1-2; D unclear. The length of the CDR3 is 11 residues. Germline assignment: CDR1 DFQATT and CDR2 SNEGSKA (reference sequence). V lost 0 bases and J lost 10, with 9 bases in between. The CDR3 DNA reads as TGCAGTGCTAGAGATGGGGAGATCTACACCTTC. Translated, it gives CSARDGEIYTF.

This clone was counted a single time. The chain has TRBV6-6 and TRBJ1-5; D is perhaps TRBD1 (5 bases). V gave up 0 bases and J gave up 10 bases, with 16 bases separating them. CDR1 MNHNY and CDR2 SVGAGI come from the germline V gene (reference sequence). The CDR3 sequence is 15 residues long. The CDR3: CASSYSTGTGSPQHF. In DNA, the CDR3 is TGTGCCAGCAGTTACTCGACGGGGACTGGATCTCCCCAGCATTTT.

The chain carries TRBV20-1 and TRBJ1-1, with TRBD1 identical over 7 bases. CDR3 length: 11 amino acids. Per the germline V gene, CDR1 is DFQATT and CDR2 is SNEGSKA (reference sequence). V dropped 5 bases and J dropped 4; count of bases not matched to a gene: 1. In DNA form, the CDR3 reads TGCAGTGCTCGACAGGGCACTGAAGCTTTCTTT. Translating it yields CSARQGTEAFF.

The chain couples TRBV6-1 to TRBJ1-2; TRBD1 agrees at 9 bases. The germline CDR1 and CDR2 sequences are MNHNS and SASEGT. The CDR3 has 14 residues. V trimming: 6 bases; J trimming: 8 bases; junction bases outside the gene matches: 10. CDR3 nucleotide sequence: TGTGCCAGCAGGAGGGACAGGGTATTCGGAGGCTACACCTTC. The encoded protein is CASRRDRVFGGYTF.

This chain uses TRBV6-1 with TRBJ1-5, with D possibly TRBD1 on 5 matching bases. Germline V gene lookup returns CDR1 MNHNS and CDR2 SASEGT. Trimming took 1 base from V and 0 from J, leaving 10 bases between them. The CDR3 spans 16 residues. CDR3 coding DNA: TGTGCCAGCAGTGAAGAGAAGGGACTTAGCAATCAGCCCCAGCATTTT. This sequence encodes CASSEEKGLSNQPQHF.

The rearrangement links TRBV18 to TRBJ1-6, with D possibly being TRBD1 (5 bases). V lost 3 bases and J lost 6, with 12 bases in between. Germline V gene data show CDR1 as KGHSH and CDR2 as LQKENI. The CDR3 is made up of 15 amino acids. As DNA, the CDR3 is TGTGCCAGCTCACCCAGCCGGGACCCTAATTCACCCCTCCACTTT. Protein product: CASSPSRDPNSPLHF.

The CDR3 region is CASSPGQGAGSTTGELFF. CDR3 DNA sequence: TGCGCCAGCAGCCCGGGACAGGGGGCTGGGTCGACCACCGGGGAGCTGTTTTTT. The chain employs TRBV5-1 and TRBJ2-2; TRBD1 aligns across 12 bases. Germline V gives CDR1 SGHRS, CDR2 YFSETQ. The J segment lost 4 bases and the V segment lost 4 bases, leaving 11 bases of the junction unmatched. The length of the CDR3 is 18 residues.

The chain carries TRBV28 and TRBJ1-4, with D possibly matching TRBD1 (6 bases). The CDR3 spans 14 residues. Per the germline V gene, CDR1 is MDHEN and CDR2 is SYDVKM. The V and J ends lost 5 bases and 8 bases respectively, with 15 bases between them. The CDR3 region is CASSTPDSGEKLFF. The DNA for the CDR3 is TGTGCCAGCAGTACCCCGGACAGCGGGGAAAAACTGTTTTTT. Using reference TRBV28 and TRBJ1-4 for the parts outside the CDR3, the full variable domain is DVKVTQSSRYLVKRTGEKVFLECVQDMDHENMFWYRQDPGLGLRLIYFSYDVKMKEKGDIPEGYSVSREKKERFSLILESASTNQTSMYLCASSTPDSGEKLFFGSGTQLSVL.

In its sample, this clone was seen a few times. The chain recombines TRBV19 with TRBJ1-3; the D is unclear. The V gene's germline CDR1 is LNHDA and CDR2 SQIVND (reference sequence). The CDR3 spans 16 residues. The ends were cut back, 2 bases at V and 0 bases at J, with 11 bases in the middle. In DNA, the CDR3 is TGTGCCAGTAGTATATCTGGCCCTGACTCTGGAAACACCATATATTTT. This codes for CASSISGPDSGNTIYF.

CDR3 sequence (DNA): TGTGCCAGCAGCTTGGCGGGGACAGTTAAAGACGAGCAGTACTTC. This encodes CASSLAGTVKDEQYF. V gene TRBV5-4 combines with J gene TRBJ2-7, with 7 positions matching TRBD1. This CDR3 has 15 amino acids. V trimming: 0 bases; J trimming: 5 bases; junction bases outside the gene matches: 8. CDR1 SGHNT and CDR2 YYREEE come from the germline V gene (reference sequence).